This TCR beta chain was recorded in a study of T cells in Graves' hyperthyroidism and ophthalmopathy (dated by TCRdb to about 2019). For the study in its entirety: TCR V-J signatures able to tell the groups apart were searched for in a discovery cohort of 100 patients, of whom 43 had Graves' ophthalmopathy and under 65 had stable Graves' hyperthyroidism. Prospective prediction of ophthalmopathy was tested in an independent validation cohort consisting of fewer than 20 hyperthyroidism patients and around 17 patients who later progressed to ophthalmopathy. The 100 discovery patients were randomly split 7:3 into training and test sets. In addition, the study compared T-cell repertoires in thyroid tissue and in blood from about 6 Graves' hyperthyroidism patients. After sampling, hyperthyroidism patients received methimazole starting at 30 mg daily, and ophthalmopathy patients received high-dose intravenous methylprednisolone. TCR Vbeta CDR3 sequencing of fewer than 150 peripheral blood samples (43 ophthalmopathy, 75 or so hyperthyroidism and some 17 progressor patients) is reported in the paper. Broader findings and caveats from the paper: Sample size was not statistically predetermined, and investigators were not blinded to group allocation. Ophthalmopathy was separated from stable hyperthyroidism by a 13 V-J signature model, with about 86% sensitivity and approximately 84% specificity obtained in cross-validation and 80%/75% obtained in testing. In validation, the model predicted progression to ophthalmopathy a median of roughly 6.1 months before onset, with about 70% sensitivity and 72.22% specificity. Blood samples also contained most of the expanded thyroid clonotypes (frequency above 0.001), which suggests that blood repertoires may reflect thyroid immune responses.

A patient counted as having stable Graves' hyperthyroidism if no progression to ophthalmopathy occurred over 18 months of follow-up. Hyperthyroidism patients were newly diagnosed, had a disease duration of under 2 months, and were aged 18 to 65 years. Any patient with an uncontrolled infection, another autoimmune disease, pregnancy or lactation was excluded. Diagnoses were established on the basis of clinical symptoms, serum thyroxine and TRAb, thyroid ultrasound, and orbital computed tomography. Total RNA was extracted with Trizol reagent, and quality was checked on an Agilent 2100 Bioanalyzer. As concerns this clonotype: This receptor's antigen is unknown. With a much larger clone just one base away, this may be a read error.

Amplification of TCR beta CDR3 regions was carried out from RNA transcripts. The TCR CDR3 was subjected to a first round of RT-PCR using the HTBI primer set and the Qiagen OneStep RT-PCR kit. Libraries were constructed in a second round of multiplex PCR, after which size selection and purification were performed. Sequencing of the libraries was done on an Illumina HiSeq2000 using paired-end 100 bp reads. Under the source paper's analysis protocol: SOAPnuke was used to process the raw data, removing reads that contained adapters or uncalled bases, had a mean Phred below 15, or lacked an exact match to the constant primer or identifier. COPE v1.2.5 was used to merge high-quality paired reads, and clonotypes were defined as unique nucleotide sequences. MiTCR v1.1 was used to align clonotypes to the IMGT TRBV, TRBD and TRBJ reference segments. Only V-J combinations with frequency above 0.0001, covering approximately 99% of repertoires, were analysed. The TCS score was defined as F50 (clonal expansion) divided by E x V (chaos), with BLOSUM62-based TCRdist calculated between CDR3 peptides within each V-J. Welch's t-statistics and random forest reduced around 550 V-J features to under 15, which were used in a naive Bayes classifier (R e1071). Thyroid-blood repertoire similarity was quantified with the Morisita-Horn index. The public sequencing data were trimmed at Q25 with fastp and processed into clonotypes with MiXCR by TCRdb, which kept only in-frame beta chains. One record per CDR3 amino acid sequence lists the most common genes and DNA. TCRdb, not the authors, supplied the V and J calls. A total of approximately 48,000 distinct CDR3 sequences appear in this sample, about 52% of them only once. The ten largest clones add up to approximately 30% of the sample.

V and J are trimmed by 6 bases and 8 bases, and the gene matches miss 11 bases of the junction. Reading the germline V gene gives CDR1 MDHEN and CDR2 SYDVKM. The CDR3 runs 14 amino acids, cysteine and phenylalanine included. Of the read, only the CDR3 DNA is kept; its 42 bases are in frame from base 1. Sequencing was performed on peripheral blood or thyroid tissue (not recorded which). This chain joins TRBV28 to TRBJ1-2; a stretch of 8 junction bases matches TRBD1. The sequence was obtained from a woman aged 45-65 years with Graves' hyperthyroidism. The bases are TGTGCCAGCAGCTCAATTCGGACAGGGAGGGGCTACACCTTC. Its protein reads: CASSSIRTGRGYTF.